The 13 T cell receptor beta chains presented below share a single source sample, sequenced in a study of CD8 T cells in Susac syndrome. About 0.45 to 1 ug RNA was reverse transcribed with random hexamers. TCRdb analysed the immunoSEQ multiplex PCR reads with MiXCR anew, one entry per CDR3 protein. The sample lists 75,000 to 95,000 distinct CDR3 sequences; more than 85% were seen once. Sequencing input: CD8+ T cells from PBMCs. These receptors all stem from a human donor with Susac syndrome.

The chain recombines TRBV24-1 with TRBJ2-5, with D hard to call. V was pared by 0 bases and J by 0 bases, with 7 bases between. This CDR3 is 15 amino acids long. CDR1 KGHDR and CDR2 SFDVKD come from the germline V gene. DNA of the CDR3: TGTGCCACCAGTGATTTGACGGGCGACCAAGAGACCCAGTACTTC. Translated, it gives CATSDLTGDQETQYF.

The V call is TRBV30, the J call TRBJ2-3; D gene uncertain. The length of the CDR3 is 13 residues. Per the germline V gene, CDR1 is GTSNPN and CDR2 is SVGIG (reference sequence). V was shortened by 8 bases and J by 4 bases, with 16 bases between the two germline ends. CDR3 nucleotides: TGTGCCCGCCGCCTGGCCACCGCAGATACGCAGTATTTT. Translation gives CARRLATADTQYF.

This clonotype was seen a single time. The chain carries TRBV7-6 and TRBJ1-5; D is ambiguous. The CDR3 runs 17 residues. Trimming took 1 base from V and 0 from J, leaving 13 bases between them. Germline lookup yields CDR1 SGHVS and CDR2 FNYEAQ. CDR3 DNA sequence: TGTGCCAGCAGCTTAGAGGCAGACACTTATAGCAATCAGCCCCAGCATTTT. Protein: CASSLEADTYSNQPQHF.

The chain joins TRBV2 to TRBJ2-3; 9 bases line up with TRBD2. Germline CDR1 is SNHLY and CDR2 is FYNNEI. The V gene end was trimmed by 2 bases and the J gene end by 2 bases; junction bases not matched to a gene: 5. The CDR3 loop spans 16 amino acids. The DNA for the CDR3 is TGTGCCAGCAGTGAACTAGCGGGATCCTCCACAGATACGCAGTATTTT. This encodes CASSELAGSSTDTQYF.

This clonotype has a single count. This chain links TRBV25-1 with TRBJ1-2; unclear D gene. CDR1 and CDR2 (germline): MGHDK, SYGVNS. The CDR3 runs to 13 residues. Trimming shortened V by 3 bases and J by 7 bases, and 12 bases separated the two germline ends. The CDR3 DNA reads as TGTGCCAGCAGTGAGGCTTCTATGGGTGGCTACACCTTC. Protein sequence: CASSEASMGGYTF.

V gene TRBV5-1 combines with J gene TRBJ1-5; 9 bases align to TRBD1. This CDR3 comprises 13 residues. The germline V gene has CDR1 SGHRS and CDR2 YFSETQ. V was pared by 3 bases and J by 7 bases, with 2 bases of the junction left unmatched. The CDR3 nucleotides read TGCGCCAGCAGCTCCACAGGGGGCCAGCCCCAGCATTTT. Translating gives CASSSTGGQPQHF.

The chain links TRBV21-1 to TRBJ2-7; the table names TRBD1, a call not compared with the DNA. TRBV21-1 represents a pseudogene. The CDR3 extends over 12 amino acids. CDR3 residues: CAGDRLSYEQYF. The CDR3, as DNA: TGTGCCGGGGACAGGTTATCCTACGAGCAGTACTTC.

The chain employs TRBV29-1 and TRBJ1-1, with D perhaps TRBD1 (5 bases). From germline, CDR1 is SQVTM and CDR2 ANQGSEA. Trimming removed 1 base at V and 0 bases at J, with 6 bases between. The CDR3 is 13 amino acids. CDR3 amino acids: CSVEGGVNTEAFF. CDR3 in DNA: TGCAGCGTTGAAGGGGGGGTGAACACTGAAGCTTTCTTT.

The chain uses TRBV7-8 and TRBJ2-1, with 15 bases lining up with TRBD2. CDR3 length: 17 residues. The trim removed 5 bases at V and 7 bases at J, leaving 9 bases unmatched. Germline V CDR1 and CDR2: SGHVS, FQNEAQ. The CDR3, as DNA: TGTGCCAGCAGCCTAGGACTAGCGGGAGGGCCGAGTAATGAGCAGTTCTTC. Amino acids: CASSLGLAGGPSNEQFF.

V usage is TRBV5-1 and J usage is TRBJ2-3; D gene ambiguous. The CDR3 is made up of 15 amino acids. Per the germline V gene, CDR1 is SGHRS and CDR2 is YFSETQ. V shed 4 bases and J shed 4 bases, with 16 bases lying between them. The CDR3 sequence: CASSLAMSFSDTQYF. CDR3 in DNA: TGCGCCAGCAGCCTCGCGATGTCATTTTCAGATACGCAGTATTTT.

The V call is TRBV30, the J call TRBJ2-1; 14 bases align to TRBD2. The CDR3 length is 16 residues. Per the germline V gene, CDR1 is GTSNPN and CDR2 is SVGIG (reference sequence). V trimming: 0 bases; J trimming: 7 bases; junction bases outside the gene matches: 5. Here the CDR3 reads CAWSVRTSGRFNEQFF. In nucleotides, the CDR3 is TGTGCCTGGAGTGTACGGACTAGCGGGAGGTTTAATGAGCAGTTCTTC.

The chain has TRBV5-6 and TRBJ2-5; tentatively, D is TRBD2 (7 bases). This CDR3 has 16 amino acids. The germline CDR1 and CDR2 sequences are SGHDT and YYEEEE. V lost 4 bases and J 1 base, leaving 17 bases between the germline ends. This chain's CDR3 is CASSRAWEGGQETQYF. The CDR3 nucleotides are TGTGCCAGCAGCCGTGCCTGGGAGGGGGGCCAAGAGACCCAGTACTTC.

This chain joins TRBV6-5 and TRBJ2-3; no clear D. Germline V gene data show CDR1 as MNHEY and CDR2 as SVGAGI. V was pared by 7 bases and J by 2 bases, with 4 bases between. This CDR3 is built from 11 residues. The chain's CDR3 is CASMFTDTQYF. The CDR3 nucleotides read TGTGCCAGCATGTTCACAGATACGCAGTATTTT.